This passage covers 32 T cell receptor beta chains from one sample sequenced in a study of cytomegalovirus exposure and HLA in healthy donors. In the PCR, 60 Vbeta and 13 Jbeta primers were used. Assay: immunoSEQ multiplex PCR; the TCRdb copy retains only in-frame clones and omits some. The sample contains 100,000 to 150,000 clones, about two thirds of which appear only once. Material for sequencing was PBMCs. These receptors came from a young man in good health and CMV-seronegative.

V usage is TRBV9 and J usage is TRBJ1-1; possible D gene TRBD1, 5 bases. V was clipped by 0 bases and J by 1 base, with 16 bases between them. This CDR3 comprises 17 residues. CDR1 is SGDLS, CDR2 YYNGEE, per germline. The CDR3 sequence: CASSVATPLGGNTEAFF. Written as DNA, the CDR3 is TGTGCCAGCAGCGTAGCTACCCCCCTGGGGGGGAACACTGAAGCTTTCTTT.

In nucleotides, the CDR3 is TGTGCCAGCAGCTTAGTCGGAGAGGGTCTCAACACTGAAGCTTTCTTT. Its translation is CASSLVGEGLNTEAFF. This rearrangement joins TRBV7-9 to TRBJ1-1; no clear D gene. CDR1 is SEHNR and CDR2 is FQNEAQ in the germline V gene (reference sequence). There are 16 residues in the CDR3. V was clipped by 1 base and J by 2 bases, with 14 bases between them.

The chain carries TRBV27 and TRBJ2-5; the match to TRBD1 covers 9 bases. The J call may not be correct, given that the DNA end is closer to TRBJ2-7. Germline CDR1 is MNHEY and CDR2 is SMNVEV (reference sequence). The CDR3 is 16 residues long. The DNA of the CDR3 is TGTGCCAGCAGTTTAGGCGGGACAGGGCCACGGAACGAGCAGTACTTC. Its translation is CASSLGGTGPRNEQYF.

A few counts support this clone. This chain connects TRBV5-1 to TRBJ1-1; D not resolved. Trimming stripped 0 bases from V and 1 base from J, with 4 bases between. Germline values: CDR1 SGHRS, CDR2 YFSETQ. The CDR3 spans 13 residues. The CDR3 loop reads CASSLGGNTEAFF. The CDR3 region has the DNA TGCGCCAGCAGCTTGGGAGGGAACACTGAAGCTTTCTTT.

The rearrangement uses TRBV9 and TRBJ2-3, with 9 bases identical to TRBD2. The ends lost 0 bases at V and 3 bases at J; junction bases unmatched: 2. This CDR3 has 15 residues. Per germline, CDR1 SGDLS and CDR2 YYNGEE. CDR3 loop: CASSVASGVTDTQYF. The CDR3 DNA is TGTGCCAGCAGCGTAGCTAGCGGGGTGACAGATACGCAGTATTTT.

This rearrangement joins TRBV5-6 to TRBJ2-3, with 9 positions matching TRBD2. CDR1 and CDR2 (germline): SGHDT, YYEEEE. Germline trimming cut 1 base from V and 0 bases from J; bases unmatched to any gene: 3. The CDR3 is 16 residues long. The CDR3 is CASSLPSGASTDTQYF. In DNA form, the CDR3 reads TGTGCCAGCAGCTTGCCTAGCGGGGCGAGCACAGATACGCAGTATTTT.

This clone has more than one count but fewer than ten. This chain links TRBV5-6 with TRBJ1-2; TRBD1 matches 8 bases. Trimming took 4 bases from V and 8 from J; bases not matched to a gene: 10. The germline V gene encodes CDR1 SGHDT and CDR2 YYEEEE. This CDR3 spans 14 amino acids. The DNA for the CDR3 is TGTGCCAGCAGCGGTCCCGGGACAGGCTTCGGCTACACCTTC. This encodes CASSGPGTGFGYTF.

This sequence joins TRBV5-4 and TRBJ2-7; D might be TRBD1 (7 bases). This CDR3 has 14 amino acids. Germline V gene sequence: CDR1 SGHNT, CDR2 YYREEE (reference sequence). The V and J ends lost 2 bases and 6 bases respectively, with 15 bases between them. For the CDR3, the DNA is TGTGCCAGCAGCTTATCAGGGGGGCTGCTCGAGCAGTACTTC. Its protein product is CASSLSGGLLEQYF.

The chain links TRBV7-9 to TRBJ2-1; D is perhaps TRBD1 (6 bases). The CDR3 sequence is 17 residues long. The germline CDR1 and CDR2 sequences are SEHNR and FQNEAQ (reference sequence). V lost 2 bases to trimming and J lost 1 base, with 15 bases between them. The CDR3 sequence is CASSLRGQSLSYNEQFF. The CDR3 coding sequence is TGTGCCAGCAGCTTACGTGGACAGTCCCTTTCCTACAATGAGCAGTTCTTC.

This clone was observed a few times. The gene calls are TRBV19 and TRBJ2-7, with D maybe TRBD1 (5 bases). Trimming cost V 1 base and J 2 bases, with 12 bases left between them. The CDR3 spans 15 residues. Germline CDR1 reads LNHDA; CDR2 reads SQIVND (reference sequence). CDR3 DNA: TGTGCCAGTAGTATAGGAGCAGGACAAGCCTACGAGCAGTACTTC. Protein: CASSIGAGQAYEQYF.

This clone showed up just a few times. The V call is TRBV6-4, the J call TRBJ2-3; no reliable D call. Trimming shortened V by 6 bases and J by 2 bases, and 15 bases separated the two germline ends. The CDR3 runs 15 residues. Germline CDR1 MRHNA, CDR2 SNTAGT. This chain's CDR3 is CASSAFPRPTDTQYF. CDR3 DNA: TGTGCCAGCAGCGCCTTTCCGCGGCCCACAGATACGCAGTATTTT.

The chain joins TRBV4-1 to TRBJ1-2; D gene unclear. Trimming removed 2 bases from V and 1 base from J, with 11 bases in between. The CDR3 spans 15 residues. Germline V gene data show CDR1 as MGHRA and CDR2 as YSYEKL. The chain's CDR3 is CASSQFGVFNYGYTF. In DNA form, the CDR3 reads TGCGCCAGCAGCCAATTCGGAGTCTTTAACTATGGCTACACCTTC.

V and J are TRBV20-1 and TRBJ1-1; D gene uncertain. Per the germline V gene, CDR1 is DFQATT and CDR2 is SNEGSKA (reference sequence). CDR3 length: 10 amino acids. The CDR3 loop is CRASGTEAFF. In nucleotides, the CDR3 is TGCAGAGCGTCTGGAACTGAAGCTTTCTTT.

This chain uses TRBV11-2 with TRBJ1-1; D perhaps matches TRBD1 (5 bases). CDR3 length equals 14 residues. Germline V lookup: CDR1 SGHAT, CDR2 FQNNGV. V was trimmed by 3 bases and J by 3 bases, leaving 11 bases between them. CDR3 region: CASSFRGVDTEAFF. The CDR3 DNA is TGTGCCAGCAGCTTTCGGGGGGTGGACACTGAAGCTTTCTTT. Based on the CDR3 plus reference TRBV11-2 and TRBJ1-1, the full variable domain is EAGVAQSPRYKIIEKRQSVAFWCNPISGHATLYWYQQILGQGPKLLIQFQNNGVVDDSQLPKDRFSAERLKGVDSTLKIQPAKLEDSAVYLCASSFRGVDTEAFFGQGTRLTVV.

This sequence joins TRBV5-1 and TRBJ2-3, with 9 bases identical to TRBD2. This CDR3 comprises 17 residues. Germline CDR1 and CDR2: SGHRS and YFSETQ. With V trimmed by 4 bases and J by 1 base, 10 bases remained unmatched. The CDR3 loop is CASSRAGGGGGTDTQYF. The DNA for the CDR3 is TGCGCCAGCAGCAGAGCGGGGGGAGGAGGAGGCACAGATACGCAGTATTTT. Together with reference TRBV5-1 and TRBJ2-3, the CDR3 gives the full variable domain: KAGVTQTPRYLIKTRGQQVTLSCSPISGHRSVSWYQQTPGQGLQFLFEYFSETQRNKGNFPGRFSGRQFSNSRSEMNVSTLELGDSALYLCASSRAGGGGGTDTQYFGPGTRLTVL.

The chain employs TRBV7-8 and TRBJ2-5, with 7 bases aligning to TRBD2. Germline trimming cut 5 bases from V and 5 bases from J; bases unmatched to any gene: 11. The length of the CDR3 is 15 residues. Germline lookup yields CDR1 SGHVS and CDR2 FQNEAQ. The CDR3 sequence: CASSDGLVTVETQYF. CDR3 in DNA: TGTGCCAGCAGCGACGGACTAGTCACGGTGGAGACCCAGTACTTC.

As regards this clone: Other DNA sequences in the same sample also yield this CDR3. The chain couples TRBV27 to TRBJ2-3, with TRBD1 matching 7 bases. CDR3 length: 14 amino acids. Germline V lookup: CDR1 MNHEY, CDR2 SMNVEV (reference sequence). J lost 3 bases, V lost 3 bases, and 3 bases had no gene match. The CDR3 protein is CASSLSRGTDTQYF. The CDR3 DNA reads TGTGCCAGCAGTTTGAGCAGGGGGACAGATACGCAGTATTTT.

V and J are TRBV28 and TRBJ1-1, with TRBD1 matching over 7 bases. The CDR3 consists of 15 residues. Losses at the gene ends were 5 bases for V and 5 bases for J; bases not matched to a gene: 11. The germline CDR1 and CDR2 sequences are MDHEN and SYDVKM. In DNA form, the CDR3 reads TGTGCCAGCAGTACGCGACAGGGTGATGATACTGAAGCTTTCTTT. It yields the protein CASSTRQGDDTEAFF.

This chain joins TRBV7-9 and TRBJ2-1, with D uncertain. The germline gives CDR1 SEHNR, CDR2 FQNEAQ (reference sequence). CDR3 length equals 12 residues. Trimming took off 4 bases at V and 5 bases at J, with 6 bases between the two ends. The CDR3 nucleotides are TGTGCCAGCAGCTCAGATAACAATGAGCAGTTCTTC. This translates into CASSSDNNEQFF.

The J gene is TRBJ2-3, the V gene TRBV4-2; the match to TRBD2 covers 14 bases. The germline V gene has CDR1 LGHNA and CDR2 YNFKEQ. The CDR3 is 17 amino acids. The V gene end was trimmed by 4 bases and the J gene end by 3 bases; junction bases not matched to a gene: 6. CDR3 nucleotides: TGTGCCAGCAGCCTTCGACTAGCGGGGGGGTCGACAGATACGCAGTATTTT. Protein: CASSLRLAGGSTDTQYF.

This clone was seen a few times. This chain uses TRBV29-1 with TRBJ1-1, with a possible D match to TRBD1 (5 bases). Trimming took off 1 base at V and 1 base at J, with 7 bases between the two ends. Germline assignment: CDR1 SQVTM and CDR2 ANQGSEA. The CDR3 is 13 residues long. CDR3 loop: CSVEGQGNTEAFF. The CDR3 nucleotides are TGCAGCGTTGAAGGGCAGGGGAACACTGAAGCTTTCTTT.

This clone was counted a few times. The chain links TRBV28 to TRBJ1-1; TRBD1 might be the D (5 bases). CDR1 MDHEN and CDR2 SYDVKM come from the germline V gene. Trimming cost V 4 bases and J 5 bases, with 20 bases left between them. This CDR3 is built from 16 residues. For the CDR3, the DNA is TGTGCCAGCAGTTCTCAACCAACTATTTCAGGGACTGAAGCTTTCTTT. This translates into CASSSQPTISGTEAFF.

This clone came up a few times. The V call is TRBV19, the J call TRBJ1-2; D is uncertain. Trimming cost V 5 bases and J 4 bases, with 17 bases left between them. Germline assignment: CDR1 LNHDA and CDR2 SQIVND (reference sequence). The CDR3 length is 15 residues. CDR3 region: CASSETATLTYGYTF. CDR3 coding DNA: TGTGCCAGTAGTGAAACAGCTACTCTTACCTATGGCTACACCTTC.

This sequence joins TRBV2 and TRBJ1-1; D is perhaps TRBD1 (5 bases). CDR1 is SNHLY, CDR2 FYNNEI, per germline. The CDR3 runs to 14 residues. With 5 bases removed from V and 0 bases from J, the gap between germline ends came to 10 bases. CDR3 sequence: CASSRQTMNTEAFF. In DNA form, the CDR3 reads TGTGCCAGCAGTAGACAGACAATGAACACTGAAGCTTTCTTT.

The chain employs TRBV4-1 and TRBJ2-1, with 13 bases matching TRBD2. Germline V gives CDR1 MGHRA, CDR2 YSYEKL. CDR3 size: 21 residues. J lost 1 base, V lost 4 bases, and 16 bases had no gene match. CDR3 residues: CASSLILEGLAGDPSYNEQFF. The CDR3 DNA sequence: TGCGCCAGCAGCCTAATCCTTGAAGGACTAGCGGGGGACCCTTCCTACAATGAGCAGTTCTTC.

In its sample, this clone was seen a few times. The chain recombines TRBV29-1 with TRBJ1-2; D is ambiguous. The CDR3 runs 11 residues. The ends were cut back, 3 bases at V and 3 bases at J, with 5 bases in the middle. Per the germline V gene, CDR1 is SQVTM and CDR2 is ANQGSEA. In nucleotides, the CDR3 is TGCAGCGTTGATGAGGACTATGGCTACACCTTC. As protein: CSVDEDYGYTF.

This chain uses TRBV5-1 with TRBJ2-5; 13 bases line up with TRBD2. The DNA end is more similar to TRBJ2-7, so the J call may be wrong. CDR1 SGHRS and CDR2 YFSETQ come from the germline V gene. This CDR3 spans 19 amino acids. In DNA form, the CDR3 reads TGCGCCAGCAGCGGGAAAGGGACTAGCGGGACTCTCAAGGCCTACGAGCAGTACTTC. This gives the protein CASSGKGTSGTLKAYEQYF.

The chain couples TRBV19 to TRBJ1-1, with D maybe TRBD1 (5 bases). The CDR3 contains 16 residues. Germline values: CDR1 LNHDA, CDR2 SQIVND (reference sequence). V was shortened by 1 base and J by 6 bases, with 18 bases between the two germline ends. This CDR3 is CASSIGGFQGTAEAFF. The CDR3, as DNA: TGTGCCAGTAGTATAGGTGGCTTCCAGGGTACCGCTGAAGCTTTCTTT.

The chain links TRBV5-1 to TRBJ2-7, with D possibly TRBD1 on 5 matching bases. This CDR3 is 14 amino acids long. V was clipped by 4 bases and J by 2 bases, with 13 bases between them. The germline gives CDR1 SGHRS, CDR2 YFSETQ. This CDR3 reads CASSDRRRTYEQYF. Written as DNA, the CDR3 is TGCGCCAGCAGCGACAGACGGAGAACCTACGAGCAGTACTTC.

The chain carries TRBV7-2 and TRBJ2-7, with TRBD1 matching 10 bases. The ends lost 5 bases at V and 4 bases at J; junction bases unmatched: 5. This CDR3 region has 14 residues. Germline V gives CDR1 SGHTA, CDR2 FQGNSA. The CDR3 loop reads CASSPRQGAYEQYF. In nucleotides, the CDR3 is TGTGCCAGCAGCCCTCGACAGGGGGCTTACGAGCAGTACTTC. The full variable domain, completed using reference TRBV7-2 and TRBJ2-7, is GAGVSQSPSNKVTEKGKDVELRCDPISGHTALYWYRQSLGQGLEFLIYFQGNSAPDKSGLPSDRFSAERTGGSVSTLTIQRTQQEDSAVYLCASSPRQGAYEQYFGPGTRLTVT.

The gene calls are TRBV5-4 and TRBJ2-3, with 16 positions matching TRBD2. The CDR3 runs to 18 residues. V shed 5 bases, J shed 2 bases, and the junction held 8 bases outside the gene matches. The germline CDR1 and CDR2 sequences are SGHNT and YYREEE (reference sequence). The CDR3 DNA sequence: TGTGCCAGCAGTCAGGGACTAGCGGGGGGGCCGGTCACAGATACGCAGTATTTT. It codes for CASSQGLAGGPVTDTQYF.

The V call is TRBV13, the J call TRBJ2-5; 9 bases agree with TRBD1. Trimming cost V 6 bases and J 3 bases; bases outside gene matches: 11. The CDR3 contains 16 residues. CDR1 is PRHDT and CDR2 is FYEKMQ in the germline V gene (reference sequence). CDR3 nucleotide sequence: TGTGCCAGCAGTCGGACAGGGGAAAGCTGGGAAGAGACCCAGTACTTC. This encodes CASSRTGESWEETQYF.